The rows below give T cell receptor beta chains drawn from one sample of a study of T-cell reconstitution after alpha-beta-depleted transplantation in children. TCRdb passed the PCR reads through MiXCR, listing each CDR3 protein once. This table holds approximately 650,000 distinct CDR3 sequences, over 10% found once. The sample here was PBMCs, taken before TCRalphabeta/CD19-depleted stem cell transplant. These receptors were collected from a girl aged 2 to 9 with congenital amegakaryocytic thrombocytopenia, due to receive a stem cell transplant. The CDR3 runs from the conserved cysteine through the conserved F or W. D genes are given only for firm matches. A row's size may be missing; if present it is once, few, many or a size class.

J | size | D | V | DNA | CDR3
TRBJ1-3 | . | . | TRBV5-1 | TGCGCCAGCAGCATGAACCCGGGACAAATTTTTTCGTCGGTAAACACCATATATTTT | CASSMNPGQIFSSVNTIYF
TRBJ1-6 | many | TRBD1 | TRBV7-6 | TGTGCCAGCAGCTTATCCCCTTTATGGACAGGGCGTAATTCACCCCTCCACTTT | CASSLSPLWTGRNSPLHF
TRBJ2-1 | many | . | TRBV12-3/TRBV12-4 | TGTGCCAGCAGTCCTGACAGGCCGGGGGAGTTCTTC | CASSPDRPGEFF
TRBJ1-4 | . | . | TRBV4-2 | TGTGCCAGCAGCCAATCGACGGTATCGAATGAAAAACTGTTTTTT | CASSQSTVSNEKLFF
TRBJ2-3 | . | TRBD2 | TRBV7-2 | TGTGCCAGCAGCTTTGGACTAGCGGGCGGTACAGATACGCAGTATTTT | CASSFGLAGGTDTQYF
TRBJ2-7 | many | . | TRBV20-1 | TGCAGTGCTATTAAGGGAGACCTACGAGAGCAGTACTTC | CSAIKGDLREQYF
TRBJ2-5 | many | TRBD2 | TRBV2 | TGTGCCAACGGACTAGCGAAACAAGAGACCCAGTACTTC | CANGLAKQETQYF
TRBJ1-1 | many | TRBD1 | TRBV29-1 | TGCAGCGGCCGAGACAGGGTCGAGACTGAAGCTTTCTTT | CSGRDRVETEAFF
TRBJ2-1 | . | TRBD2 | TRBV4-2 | TGTGCCAGCAGCCAAGAGGGGGTAGCGGGAGATGAGCAGTTCTTC | CASSQEGVAGDEQFF
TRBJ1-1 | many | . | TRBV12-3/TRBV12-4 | TGTGCCAGCAGTTTAGCTGGACAGATTGCGAACACTGAAGCTTTCTTT | CASSLAGQIANTEAFF
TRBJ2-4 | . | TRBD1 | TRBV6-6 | TGTGCCAGCAGTTACTCGACAGGGGGGGGGTACTTC | CASSYSTGGGYF
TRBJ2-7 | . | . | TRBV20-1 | TGCAGTGCTAAACAGGGTTATGAGCAGTACTTC | CSAKQGYEQYF
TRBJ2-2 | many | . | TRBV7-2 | TGTGCCAGCAGCTTGGAGGGCCACACCGGGGAGCTGTTTTTT | CASSLEGHTGELFF
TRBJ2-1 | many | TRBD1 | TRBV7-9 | TGTGCCAGCAGCTTAGCCCCTCGACAGGGATGGGCCTACAATGAGCAGTTCTTC | CASSLAPRQGWAYNEQFF
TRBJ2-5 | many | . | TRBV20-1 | TGCAGTGCTAGAGATTGGCGCGGGGAAGAGACCCAGTACTTC | CSARDWRGEETQYF
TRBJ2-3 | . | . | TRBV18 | TGTGCCAGCTCACCGGCGGGGGCTCTCGTTGATACGCAGTATTTT | CASSPAGALVDTQYF
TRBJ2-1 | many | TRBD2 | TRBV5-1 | TGCGCCAGCAGCCCGTGGGGCAGCGGGAGCTCCTACAATGAGCAGTTCTTC | CASSPWGSGSSYNEQFF
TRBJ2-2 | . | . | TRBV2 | TGTGCCAGCATTTTTTTACAGTCGAACACCGGGGAGCTGTTTTTT | CASIFLQSNTGELFF
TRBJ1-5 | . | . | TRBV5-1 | TGCGCCAGCAGCTCCACAGATACGCAGCATTTT | CASSSTDTQHF
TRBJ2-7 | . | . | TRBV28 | TGTGCCAGCACCAGCAAAGGCAGCTTACGGTTCGAGCAGTACTTC | CASTSKGSLRFEQYF
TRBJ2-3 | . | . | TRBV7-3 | TGTGCCAGCAGCCCCCTGGGGTCACCGCAGTATTTT | CASSPLGSPQYF
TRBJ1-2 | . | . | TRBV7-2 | TGTGCCAGCACCCCCGGGGTTGGCTACACCTTC | CASTPGVGYTF
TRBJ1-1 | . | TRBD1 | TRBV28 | TGTGCCAGCAGCCTGACAGGGATGCACACTGAAGCTTTCTTT | CASSLTGMHTEAFF
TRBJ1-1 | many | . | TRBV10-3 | TGTGCCATCTCGCGGGAGGGGGGGTTGAACACTGAAGCTTTCTTT | CAISREGGLNTEAFF
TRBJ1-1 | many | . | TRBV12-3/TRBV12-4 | TGTGCCAGCAGTTTGGGTGGTAGGGCTGAAGCTTTCTTT | CASSLGGRAEAFF
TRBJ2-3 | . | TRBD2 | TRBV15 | TGTGCCACCAGCAGAGAACGGAACCAGCGGGACTTGAGGTTACTAGGCACAGATACGCAGTATTTT | CATSRERNQRDLRLLGTDTQYF
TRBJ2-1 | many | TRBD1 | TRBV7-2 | TGTGCCAGCAGCTACCGGGACAGGACCTACAATGAGCAGTTCTTC | CASSYRDRTYNEQFF